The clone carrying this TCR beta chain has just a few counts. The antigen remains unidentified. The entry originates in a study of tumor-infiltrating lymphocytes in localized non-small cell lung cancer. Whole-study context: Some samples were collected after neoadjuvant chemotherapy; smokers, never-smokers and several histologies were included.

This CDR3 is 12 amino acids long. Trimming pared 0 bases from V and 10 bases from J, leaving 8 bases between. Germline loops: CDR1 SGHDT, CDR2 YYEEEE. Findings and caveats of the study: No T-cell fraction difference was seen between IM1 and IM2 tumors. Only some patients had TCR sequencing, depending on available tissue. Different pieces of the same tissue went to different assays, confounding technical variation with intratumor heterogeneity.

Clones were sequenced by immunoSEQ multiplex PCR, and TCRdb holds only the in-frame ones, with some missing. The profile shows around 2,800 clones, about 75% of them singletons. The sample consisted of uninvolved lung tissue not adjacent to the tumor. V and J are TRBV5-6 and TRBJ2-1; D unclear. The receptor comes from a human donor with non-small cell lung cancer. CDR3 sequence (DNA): TGTGCCAGCAGCTTGGCCTTACAGGAGCAGTTCTTC. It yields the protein CASSLALQEQFF.